The T cell receptor (beta chain) described here comes from a study of blood T cell repertoires in COVID-19. Across the whole study: Samples came from the United States, Italy and Spain, spanning acute and convalescent COVID-19. T cells, B-cell-depleted T cells, or PBMCs supplied cDNA or gDNA.

Assay used: immunoSEQ multiplex PCR; TCRdb lists only in-frame clones, some missing. The sample has hundreds of thousands of clones; approximately 89% are singletons. Those who participated ranged in age from roughly 18 to 100 years and resided in 20 to 30 US areas. This CDR3 spans 13 amino acids. The germline gives CDR1 GTSNPN, CDR2 SVGIG (reference sequence). V shed 5 bases, J shed 7 bases, and the junction held 8 bases outside the gene matches. The TCR comes from a woman in her thirties or forties who had recovered from COVID-19. The source material was PBMCs or T cells enriched from blood (not recorded which). The chain links TRBV30 to TRBJ1-2; 9 bases are shared with TRBD1. The CDR3 loop reads CAWGWGQGFGYTF. DNA of the CDR3: TGTGCCTGGGGGTGGGGACAGGGATTTGGCTACACCTTC.